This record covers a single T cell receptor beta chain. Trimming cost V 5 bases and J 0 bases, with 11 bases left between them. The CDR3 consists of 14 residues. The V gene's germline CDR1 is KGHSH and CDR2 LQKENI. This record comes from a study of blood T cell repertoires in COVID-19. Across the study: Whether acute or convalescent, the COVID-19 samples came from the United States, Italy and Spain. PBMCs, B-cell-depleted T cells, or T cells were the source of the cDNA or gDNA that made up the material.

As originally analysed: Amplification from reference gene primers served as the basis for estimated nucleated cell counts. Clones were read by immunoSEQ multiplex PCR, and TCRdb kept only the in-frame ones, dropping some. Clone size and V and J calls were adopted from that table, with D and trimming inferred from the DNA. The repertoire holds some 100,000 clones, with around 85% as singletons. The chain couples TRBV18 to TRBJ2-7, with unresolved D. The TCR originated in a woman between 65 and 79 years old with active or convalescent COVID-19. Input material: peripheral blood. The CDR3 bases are TGTGCCAGCTCATTGGGCACAGTCTCCTACGAGCAGTACTTC. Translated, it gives CASSLGTVSYEQYF.